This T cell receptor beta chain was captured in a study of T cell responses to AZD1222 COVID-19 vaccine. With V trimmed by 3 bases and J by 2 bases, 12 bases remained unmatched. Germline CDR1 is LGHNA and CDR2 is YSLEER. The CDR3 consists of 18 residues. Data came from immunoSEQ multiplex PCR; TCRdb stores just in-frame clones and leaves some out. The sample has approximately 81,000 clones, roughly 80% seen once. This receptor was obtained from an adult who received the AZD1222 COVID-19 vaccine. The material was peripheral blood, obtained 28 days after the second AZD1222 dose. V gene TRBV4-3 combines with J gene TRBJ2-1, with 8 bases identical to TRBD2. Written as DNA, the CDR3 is TGCGCCAGCAGCCAGAATAGGAAGGGGCGGGGGGCCTACAATGAGCAGTTCTTC. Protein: CASSQNRKGRGAYNEQFF.